The sequence of this T cell receptor beta chain was determined in a study of beta chain features in type 1 diabetes. Study as a whole: There was similarity between patients and healthy donors in age, gender and cell yields.

Of the isolated RNA, all was reverse transcribed, and so the sequenced material was expressed TCRB transcripts. Repertoires were generated with immunoSEQ multiplex PCR, while TCRdb's copy carries only in-frame clones and drops some. The data show some 200,000 clones, roughly 16% seen once. General study results and limits: Possible PCR preference for shorter templates applied equally to patients and controls. Significant though moderate, a shortening of TCRB CDR3s appeared in all four CD4+ subsets of Type 1 diabetes patients.

This clone was found a few times. Its antigen is not known. Germline CDR1 and CDR2: SQVTM and ANQGSEA. The V gene end was trimmed by 7 bases and the J gene end by 0 bases; junction bases not matched to a gene: 6. The CDR3 loop spans 15 amino acids. The sequencing sample was made of naive CD4+ T cells from blood. The receptor was derived from a man between 25 and 39 years old with type 1 diabetes. The chain links TRBV29-1 to TRBJ2-4; TRBD1 aligns across 10 bases. The CDR3 here is CSARQGAIAKNIQYF. In nucleotides, the CDR3 is TGCAGCGCCAGACAGGGGGCGATAGCCAAAAACATTCAGTACTTC.